The 19 T cell receptor beta chains listed next were all sequenced from one sample in a study of CD8 T cells in ankylosing spondylitis. One entry per CDR3 protein, called by TCRdb with MiXCR from the 5' RACE reads. This sample has about 92,000 distinct CDR3 sequences, with 8.8% found just once. Sequenced input: blood, either unsorted or a sorted T cell fraction (not recorded which). These receptors were obtained from a male donor with ankylosing spondylitis or in good health (not recorded which).

This clonotype has at least ten counts. The V gene is TRBV7-3, the J gene TRBJ1-6; D ambiguous. This CDR3 is 16 amino acids long. Trimming took off 1 base at V and 6 bases at J, with 13 bases between the two ends. Germline CDR1 reads SGHTA; CDR2 reads FQGTGA. CDR3 DNA sequence: TGTGCCAGCAGCTTAATCTCCACGGGAGGTAATTCACCCCTCCACTTT. Translation: CASSLISTGGNSPLHF.

The table lists this clonotype with many counts. The chain combines TRBV13 with TRBJ2-7, with D possibly matching TRBD1 (5 bases). The CDR3 runs 14 residues. V was clipped by 1 base and J by 4 bases, with 11 bases between them. Germline assignment: CDR1 PRHDT and CDR2 FYEKMQ (reference sequence). For the CDR3, the DNA is TGTGCCAGCAGCTTAGTCGGACAACAGTACGAGCAGTACTTC. Translated: CASSLVGQQYEQYF. Variable domain in full (rest from reference TRBV13 and TRBJ2-7): AAGVIQSPRHLIKEKRETATLKCYPIPRHDTVYWYQQGPGQDPQFLISFYEKMQSDKGSIPDRFSAQQFSDYHSELNMSSLELGDSALYFCASSLVGQQYEQYFGPGTRLTVT.

The sample holds many counts of this clonotype. This CDR3 is CSAGDLTGDHTEAFF. In DNA form, the CDR3 reads TGCAGTGCTGGGGACCTGACAGGGGACCACACTGAAGCTTTCTTT. This chain uses TRBV20-1 with TRBJ1-1; 8 nucleotides agree with TRBD1. The CDR3 loop spans 15 amino acids. V lost 5 bases and J lost 3; bases outside the gene matches: 11. Germline V lookup: CDR1 DFQATT, CDR2 SNEGSKA (reference sequence).

Worth noting for this clonotype: This may stem from a read error, because a much larger clone lies one nucleotide away. The chain couples TRBV28 to TRBJ1-1, with D unclear. V was pared by 5 bases and J by 5 bases, with 6 bases between. CDR1 and CDR2 (germline): MDHEN, SYDVKM. The CDR3 extends over 11 amino acids. This CDR3 reads CASSGVTEAFF. As DNA, the CDR3 is TGTGCCAGCAGTGGCGTGACTGAAGCTTTCTTT.

This clonotype was seen ten or more times. This rearrangement joins TRBV6-6 to TRBJ2-5, with D perhaps matching TRBD1 (6 bases). The CDR3 has 14 amino acids. Trimming took 5 bases from V and 4 from J, leaving 14 bases between them. Germline CDR1 reads MNHNY; CDR2 reads SVGAGI (reference sequence). The CDR3 DNA sequence: TGTGCCAGCAGTCGAACAGGGTATGGAGAGACCCAGTACTTC. It codes for CASSRTGYGETQYF.

The chain uses TRBV12-3 or TRBV12-4 and TRBJ2-1, with 10 bases fitting TRBD2. V trimming: 6 bases; J trimming: 3 bases; junction bases outside the gene matches: 17. This CDR3 region has 19 residues. The CDR3 loop is CASRTTGTSVEIIYNEQFF. CDR3 DNA: TGTGCCAGCAGGACCACCGGGACTAGCGTCGAAATTATCTACAATGAGCAGTTCTTC.

This clonotype occurred many times. The chain carries TRBV27 and TRBJ2-1; TRBD2 aligns across 10 bases. The germline CDR1 and CDR2 sequences are MNHEY and SMNVEV (reference sequence). The CDR3 covers 15 residues. V was clipped by 2 bases and J by 10 bases; unmatched bases: 8. The chain's CDR3 is CASSLGTSVLHEQFF. The DNA of the CDR3 is TGTGCCAGCAGTTTAGGGACTAGCGTTCTACACGAGCAGTTCTTC.

This clonotype showed up many times. The gene calls are TRBV12-3 or TRBV12-4 and TRBJ2-1, with 7 bases that match TRBD2. With V trimmed by 5 bases and J by 5 bases, 9 bases remained unmatched. This CDR3 region has 15 residues. The CDR3: CASSVGGGRNNEQFF. The CDR3 region has the DNA TGTGCCAGCAGTGTAGGCGGGGGACGGAACAATGAGCAGTTCTTC.

This clonotype showed up many times. The V call is TRBV28, the J call TRBJ2-7; TRBD2 is a possible D gene (6 bases). V was trimmed by 8 bases and J by 2 bases, leaving 13 bases between them. The germline CDR1 and CDR2 sequences are MDHEN and SYDVKM. The CDR3 is 13 amino acids. The CDR3 coding sequence is TGTGCCAGCGTTCGCGGCGGGACCTACGAGCAGTACTTC. Protein product: CASVRGGTYEQYF.

This clonotype appeared a few times. The chain couples TRBV28 to TRBJ2-5; 8 positions match TRBD1. V gave up 5 bases and J gave up 4 bases; unmatched junction bases: 9. Per the germline V gene, CDR1 is MDHEN and CDR2 is SYDVKM. This CDR3 has 15 residues. The CDR3 sequence is CASSPRQGRIETQYF. In DNA form, the CDR3 reads TGTGCCAGCAGTCCAAGACAGGGGAGGATAGAGACCCAGTACTTC.

This clonotype was seen many times. J is TRBJ2-1 and V is TRBV12-3 or TRBV12-4; D perhaps matches TRBD2 (7 bases). The germline V and J ends were trimmed by 6 bases and 14 bases, with 20 bases remaining between them. The CDR3 extends over 13 amino acids. The CDR3 region has the DNA TGTGCCAGCAGCCTACAGGGACGGGGGGCTGAGTTCTTC. Translated, it gives CASSLQGRGAEFF.

There are many counts of this clonotype. V is TRBV9 and J is TRBJ2-5; D not certain. This CDR3 is built from 14 residues. CDR1 SGDLS and CDR2 YYNGEE come from the germline V gene. The V end was cut by 0 bases, the J end by 5 bases, with 11 bases between. CDR3 sequence reads: CASSVGLVEETQYF. The CDR3 coding sequence is TGTGCCAGCAGCGTAGGGCTAGTAGAGGAGACCCAGTACTTC.

The sample holds many counts of this clonotype. V usage is TRBV20-1 and J usage is TRBJ2-7; 7 bases align to TRBD2. From germline, CDR1 is DFQATT and CDR2 SNEGSKA (reference sequence). CDR3 length equals 13 residues. The V gene end was trimmed by 5 bases and the J gene end by 0 bases; junction bases not matched to a gene: 4. CDR3 in DNA: TGCAGTGCTCCGCGCGGGAGCTCCTACGAGCAGTACTTC. This gives the protein CSAPRGSSYEQYF.

This clonotype has a count of ten or more. This chain links TRBV20-1 with TRBJ2-2; D gene ambiguous. This CDR3 has 15 amino acids. With 0 bases removed from V and 16 bases from J, the gap between germline ends came to 24 bases. Germline V CDR1 and CDR2: DFQATT, SNEGSKA (reference sequence). In nucleotides, the CDR3 is TGCAGTGCTAGAGATCCCAACAGTCAGGCCCCATTTTCGTTTTTT. Translation gives CSARDPNSQAPFSFF.

In this sample, this clonotype turned up many times. V gene TRBV28 combines with J gene TRBJ2-1; 9 nucleotides line up with TRBD1. Germline CDR1 MDHEN, CDR2 SYDVKM. The CDR3 totals 15 residues. The V gene end was trimmed by 8 bases and the J gene end by 4 bases; junction bases not matched to a gene: 9. Here the CDR3 reads CASLPGDRDYNEQFF. As DNA, the CDR3 is TGTGCCAGCCTCCCTGGGGACAGGGATTACAATGAGCAGTTCTTC. Filled out from reference TRBV28 and TRBJ2-1, the complete variable domain reads DVKVTQSSRYLVKRTGEKVFLECVQDMDHENMFWYRQDPGLGLRLIYFSYDVKMKEKGDIPEGYSVSREKKERFSLILESASTNQTSMYLCASLPGDRDYNEQFFGPGTRLTVL.

Ten or more counts support this clonotype. This chain uses TRBV5-1 with TRBJ1-1, with D uncertain. In germline, CDR1 is SGHRS, CDR2 YFSETQ. The CDR3 spans 13 residues. V was shortened by 4 bases and J by 4 bases, with 11 bases between the two germline ends. The CDR3 loop is CASSPTPSTEAFF. The CDR3 DNA reads TGCGCCAGCAGCCCTACTCCCAGCACTGAAGCTTTCTTT.

In this sample, this clonotype turned up many times. The chain has TRBV20-1 and TRBJ2-5; D is possibly TRBD1 or TRBD2 (5 bases each). The CDR3 is 13 residues long. Germline values: CDR1 DFQATT, CDR2 SNEGSKA (reference sequence). With 3 bases removed from V and 4 bases from J, the gap between germline ends came to 12 bases. The CDR3 DNA follows: TGCAGTGCTAGGGGGGACCTCGGAGAGACCCAGTACTTC. It is translated as CSARGDLGETQYF.

V usage is TRBV2 and J usage is TRBJ2-1; 7 nucleotides agree with TRBD1. The germline V gene has CDR1 SNHLY and CDR2 FYNNEI. The CDR3 loop spans 15 amino acids. Trimming took 11 bases from V and 9 from J; bases not matched to a gene: 19. DNA for the CDR3: TGTGCCGGTCAAAACGACAGGGCGGTGAGTAGTGAGCAGTTCTTC. Translation gives CAGQNDRAVSSEQFF.

This rearrangement joins TRBV27 to TRBJ2-1; D remains ambiguous. The CDR3 runs 15 residues. The ends were cut back, 5 bases at V and 7 bases at J, with 18 bases in the middle. The germline gives CDR1 MNHEY, CDR2 SMNVEV (reference sequence). The CDR3 bases are TGTGCCAGCAGTACCCGGGCCCCAGCCGGGAATGAGCAGTTCTTC. Its protein product is CASSTRAPAGNEQFF.